The T cell receptor (beta chain) under discussion was sequenced for a study of blood T cells in healthy people across ages. Each donor had around 10 milliliters of peripheral blood drawn. PBMCs were isolated at a quantity of at least 6.5 million per sample. A second about 7 to 11 cycle PCR used barcoded and J-beta primers. A single record per CDR3 protein comes from TCRdb applying MiXCR to the 5' RACE reads. The data contain around 800,000 distinct CDR3 sequences, roughly 24% of them singletons. CDR3 length: 16 residues. Per the germline V gene, CDR1 is LGHNA and CDR2 is YSLEER. V lost 3 bases and J lost 6; bases outside the gene matches: 7. These same records also appear under a second study, on T cells of mothers and their children.

V gene TRBV4-3 combines with J gene TRBJ2-1, with 11 bases that match TRBD1. The clonotype was recovered from a boy between 10 and 17 years old in good health. Sequenced: blood. The CDR3 sequence: CASSQATGTGGNEQFF. The CDR3 DNA reads as TGCGCCAGCAGCCAGGCTACCGGGACAGGGGGCAATGAGCAGTTCTTC.